These T cell receptor beta chains were read from a single sample in a study of shared clonotypes between healthy human individuals. Produced via immunoSEQ multiplex PCR; TCRdb's table is partial and in-frame only. The sample contains 2 million to 2.5 million clones, roughly 93% of which appear only once. Sequenced material: naive CD4+ T cells from PBMCs. The receptor source for this set is a man aged 18 to 35 in good health. Some clones in this sample may be carry-over from other donors' samples. The CDR3 runs from the conserved cysteine through the conserved F or W. The order of the fields is V gene, clone size, D gene, J gene, CDR3 DNA, CDR3 protein. The D gene is left open where the match is weak. Part of the rows lack a size; the others show once, few, many or a class for expanded clones.

V gene: TRBV28
clone size: .
D gene: TRBD1
J gene: TRBJ2-7
CDR3 DNA: TGTGCCAGCAAAGGGACAGCTTTAACCTACGAGCAGTACTTC
CDR3 protein: CASKGTALTYEQYF

V gene: TRBV28
clone size: .
D gene: .
J gene: TRBJ2-7
CDR3 DNA: TGTGCCAGCAGTGTAGGTCAGTACGAGCAGTACTTC
CDR3 protein: CASSVGQYEQYF

V gene: TRBV27
clone size: .
D gene: .
J gene: TRBJ1-2
CDR3 DNA: TGTGCCAGCAGTTTTATCCGAACACCGTTGGATGGCTACACCTTC
CDR3 protein: CASSFIRTPLDGYTF

V gene: TRBV18
clone size: .
D gene: .
J gene: TRBJ2-7
CDR3 DNA: TGTGCCAGCTCACCTGGGACGGTGGGGAGGTACGAGCAGTACTTC
CDR3 protein: CASSPGTVGRYEQYF

V gene: TRBV25-1
clone size: .
D gene: TRBD2
J gene: TRBJ2-3
CDR3 DNA: TGTGCCAGCAGCGCCGAGCCCGAAGCGGGAGGGCAGACAGATACGCAGTATTTT
CDR3 protein: CASSAEPEAGGQTDTQYF

V gene: TRBV7-6
clone size: .
D gene: .
J gene: TRBJ1-2
CDR3 DNA: TGTGCCAGCACCCCCGTTTTGCCCCAGGGGAACTATGGCTACACCTTC
CDR3 protein: CASTPVLPQGNYGYTF

V gene: TRBV15
clone size: .
D gene: .
J gene: TRBJ1-1
CDR3 DNA: TGTGCCACCAGCAGATCTTCCTGGGAATTGCCGTCGGGAGCTTTCTTT
CDR3 protein: CATSRSSWELPSGAFF

V gene: TRBV7-3
clone size: .
D gene: .
J gene: TRBJ1-1
CDR3 DNA: TGTGCCAGCAGCCCGGAGGGCTTCGGGGGGACTGAAGCTTTCTTT
CDR3 protein: CASSPEGFGGTEAFF

V gene: TRBV11-2
clone size: .
D gene: .
J gene: TRBJ2-1
CDR3 DNA: TGTGCCAGCAGCTTAGTGGTGGGTAGCTCCTACAATGAGCAGTTCTTC
CDR3 protein: CASSLVVGSSYNEQFF

V gene: TRBV6-5
clone size: .
D gene: TRBD1
J gene: TRBJ2-2
CDR3 DNA: TGTGCCAGCAGCCAACAGGGGGCGGGCACCGGGGAGCTGTTTTTT
CDR3 protein: CASSQQGAGTGELFF

V gene: TRBV7-2
clone size: .
D gene: .
J gene: TRBJ1-5
CDR3 DNA: TGTGCCAGCAGCTTACGAATTCGGCAGGGTGGCCAGCCCCAGCATTTT
CDR3 protein: CASSLRIRQGGQPQHF

V gene: TRBV7-6
clone size: .
D gene: .
J gene: TRBJ1-1
CDR3 DNA: TGTGCCAGCAGCTTAGTCGGGGGGAACACTGAAGCTTTCTTT
CDR3 protein: CASSLVGGNTEAFF

V gene: TRBV6-5
clone size: .
D gene: .
J gene: TRBJ2-4
CDR3 DNA: TGTGCCAGCAGACCAGCTATCGCCAAAAACATTCAGTACTTC
CDR3 protein: CASRPAIAKNIQYF

V gene: TRBV5-1
clone size: .
D gene: .
J gene: TRBJ2-1
CDR3 DNA: TGCGCCAGCAGCTTGGGACAGGCCTACAATGAGCAGTTCTTC
CDR3 protein: CASSLGQAYNEQFF

V gene: TRBV4-3
clone size: .
D gene: TRBD2
J gene: TRBJ2-7
CDR3 DNA: TGCGCCAGCAGCCAAGGGGGGACTAGCGGATACGAGCAGTACTTC
CDR3 protein: CASSQGGTSGYEQYF

V gene: TRBV2
clone size: .
D gene: TRBD2
J gene: TRBJ2-3
CDR3 DNA: TGTGCCAGCAGTCCCAGCGGGAGAGGCGGAGATACGCAGTATTTT
CDR3 protein: CASSPSGRGGDTQYF

V gene: TRBV6-6
clone size: .
D gene: TRBD2
J gene: TRBJ2-5
CDR3 DNA: TGTGCCAGCAGTTACCCCGTAGCGGGAGAGACCCAGTACTTC
CDR3 protein: CASSYPVAGETQYF

V gene: TRBV5-1
clone size: .
D gene: TRBD2
J gene: TRBJ2-7
CDR3 DNA: TGCGCCAGCAGCTTAGGGACTAGCGGATCCTACGAGCAGTACTTC
CDR3 protein: CASSLGTSGSYEQYF

V gene: TRBV6-5
clone size: once
D gene: TRBD2
J gene: TRBJ2-7
CDR3 DNA: TGTGCCAGCAACCTAAGACTAGCGGGAGTGGGCGAGCAGTACTTC
CDR3 protein: CASNLRLAGVGEQYF

V gene: TRBV2
clone size: .
D gene: .
J gene: TRBJ2-3
CDR3 DNA: TGTGCCAGCAGTGATGAGGCCACAGATACGCAGTATTTT
CDR3 protein: CASSDEATDTQYF

V gene: TRBV27
clone size: .
D gene: .
J gene: TRBJ1-1
CDR3 DNA: TGTGCCAGCAGTTCTCGAGGGGAGAACACTGAAGCTTTCTTT
CDR3 protein: CASSSRGENTEAFF

V gene: TRBV5-6
clone size: .
D gene: .
J gene: TRBJ2-3
CDR3 DNA: TGTGCCAGCAGCCCCGGGACAGATACGCAGTATTTT
CDR3 protein: CASSPGTDTQYF

V gene: TRBV7-2
clone size: .
D gene: .
J gene: TRBJ2-2
CDR3 DNA: TGTGCCAGCAGCTTCATCACCGGGGAGCTGTTTTTT
CDR3 protein: CASSFITGELFF

V gene: TRBV29-1
clone size: .
D gene: .
J gene: TRBJ1-2
CDR3 DNA: TGCAGCGCTCGGGACGGAGTACACTATGGCTACACCTTC
CDR3 protein: CSARDGVHYGYTF

V gene: TRBV5-1
clone size: .
D gene: TRBD2
J gene: TRBJ2-5
CDR3 DNA: TGCGCCAGCAGCCCACTGGGGACTAGCGGGAGGGACCAAGAGACCCAGTACTTC
CDR3 protein: CASSPLGTSGRDQETQYF

V gene: TRBV7-2
clone size: .
D gene: TRBD2
J gene: TRBJ2-3
CDR3 DNA: TGTGCCAGCAGCTTAGGCGGGAGGGGCACAGATACGCAGTATTTT
CDR3 protein: CASSLGGRGTDTQYF

V gene: TRBV6-5
clone size: once
D gene: TRBD2
J gene: TRBJ2-5
CDR3 DNA: TGTGCCAGCAGTTACTCGAAGACTAGCGGACAAGAGACCCAGTACTTC
CDR3 protein: CASSYSKTSGQETQYF

V gene: TRBV11-2
clone size: .
D gene: .
J gene: TRBJ2-3
CDR3 DNA: TGTGCCAGCAGCTTAGATCCGGGGGCAGATACGCAGTATTTT
CDR3 protein: CASSLDPGADTQYF

V gene: TRBV30
clone size: .
D gene: .
J gene: TRBJ2-1
CDR3 DNA: TGTGCCTGGACCCTTACGGGGCGGTACAATGAGCAGTTCTTC
CDR3 protein: CAWTLTGRYNEQFF

V gene: TRBV7-9
clone size: .
D gene: .
J gene: TRBJ1-1
CDR3 DNA: TGTGCCAGCAGCTTACAACAGTCGAGGGCTTTCTTT
CDR3 protein: CASSLQQSRAFF

V gene: TRBV2
clone size: .
D gene: .
J gene: TRBJ1-1
CDR3 DNA: TGTGCCAGCAGTGAAGCGCTTTCTCCTGAAGCTTTCTTT
CDR3 protein: CASSEALSPEAFF

V gene: TRBV18
clone size: .
D gene: TRBD2
J gene: TRBJ2-1
CDR3 DNA: TGTGCCAGCTCACGGTCTAGCGGTAACAATGAGCAGTTCTTC
CDR3 protein: CASSRSSGNNEQFF

V gene: TRBV5-1
clone size: .
D gene: TRBD1
J gene: TRBJ1-2
CDR3 DNA: TGCGCCAGCAGCTTGACGGGACAGGGAGAGTGGAACACCTTC
CDR3 protein: CASSLTGQGEWNTF

V gene: TRBV10-3
clone size: few
D gene: TRBD1
J gene: TRBJ2-1
CDR3 DNA: TGTGCCATCAGTGATGACAGGGCCAATGAGCAGTTCTTC
CDR3 protein: CAISDDRANEQFF

V gene: TRBV5-6
clone size: .
D gene: TRBD2
J gene: TRBJ2-7
CDR3 DNA: TGTGCCAGCCATAGCGGGAGGAGAAGAAGGGGAACGATCTCCTACGAGCAGTACTTC
CDR3 protein: CASHSGRRRRGTISYEQYF

V gene: TRBV28
clone size: .
D gene: .
J gene: TRBJ1-2
CDR3 DNA: TGTGCCAGCAGTTTCAGGGGCTTTGTCTATGGCTACACCTTC
CDR3 protein: CASSFRGFVYGYTF

V gene: TRBV29-1
clone size: .
D gene: TRBD1
J gene: TRBJ2-1
CDR3 DNA: TGCAGCGTCACCCTCCGGGACAGGGGGCCAGATGAGCAGTTCTTC
CDR3 protein: CSVTLRDRGPDEQFF

V gene: TRBV5-1
clone size: .
D gene: .
J gene: TRBJ2-5
CDR3 DNA: TGCGCCAGCAGCATGTCAGGGTTGGAGACCCAGTACTTC
CDR3 protein: CASSMSGLETQYF

V gene: TRBV5-5
clone size: once
D gene: .
J gene: TRBJ2-1
CDR3 DNA: TGTGCCAGCAGCCTAGATGGGAGCCCCTACAATGAGCAGTTCTTC
CDR3 protein: CASSLDGSPYNEQFF

V gene: TRBV6-6
clone size: .
D gene: .
J gene: TRBJ2-7
CDR3 DNA: TGTGCCAGCAGTCAGGGGACCAGCAGCGAGCAGTACTTC
CDR3 protein: CASSQGTSSEQYF